This TCR beta chain comes out of a study of T cell responses to AZD1222 COVID-19 vaccine. CDR3 length equals 13 residues. Germline V gene lookup returns CDR1 SGHNT and CDR2 YENEEA. The junction had 4 bases not matched to a gene; V was cut back by 5 bases and J by 4 bases. On this clone: As yet, its antigen is unknown.

Study-wide results and caveats: The peak T cell response came first, and repertoires were sampled only after it. Donors in the cohort were predominantly white British and more often female, and clonal diversity was possibly underestimated.

Produced via immunoSEQ multiplex PCR; TCRdb's table is partial and in-frame only. The table records 130,000 or so clones, about nine tenths of them present only once. The clonotype comes from an adult in good health. The chain carries TRBV11-3 and TRBJ1-1, with TRBD1 matching over 7 bases. The sample was peripheral blood, taken on day 0 of AZD1222 vaccination. As DNA, the CDR3 is TGTGCCAGCAGCGCAGGGGGAAGCACTGAAGCTTTCTTT. Translated, it gives CASSAGGSTEAFF.